This TCR beta chain was sequenced during a study of cytomegalovirus exposure and HLA in healthy donors. With 60 Vbeta and 13 Jbeta primers, the PCR was carried out. The authors' processing: About 10 million shared chains were among approximately 80 million unique TCR beta chains counted in a later analysis. Sequenced by immunoSEQ multiplex PCR; TCRdb stores in-frame clones only, minus some. The DNA was the basis for D and trimming; V, J and clone size are from that table. The sample has around 150,000 clones, 65% to 85% seen once. The V gene's germline CDR1 is SGDLS and CDR2 YYNGEE. Trimming removed 4 bases from V and 3 bases from J, with 8 bases in between. The CDR3 is 13 amino acids.

The sample taken for sequencing was PBMCs. V gene TRBV9 combines with J gene TRBJ1-3; D call uncertain. The sequence came from a man in his forties in good health and CMV-seropositive. The CDR3 loop is CASSRGGGNTIYF. The CDR3 region has the DNA TGTGCCAGCAGCCGAGGAGGTGGAAACACCATATATTTT.